This T cell receptor beta chain was captured by sequencing in a study of regulatory T cells in long-lasting Graves disease. Notes on the study in general: Favoring TRBV28, TRBJ1-2 and TRBJ2-5 was a feature seen in persistent disease. Since the sample size was small, accuracy may have been reduced.

The CDR3 covers 17 residues. In germline, CDR1 is MDHEN, CDR2 SYDVKM. V was clipped by 6 bases and J by 5 bases; unmatched bases: 13. The sample's time point: newly diagnosed GD, antithyroid drugs for less than 3 months. Isolated PBMC RNA provided the starting material for the TCR library. With iRepertoire HTBI primers and Arm-PCR of CDR3 regions, TCR beta libraries were built. TCRdb reprocessed the multiplex PCR reads via MiXCR and lists one record per CDR3 protein. The table has 350,000 to 500,000 distinct CDR3 sequences, around 13% seen once; the top ten hold roughly a sixth. This clonotype was seen repeatedly, ten times or more. Its target is not known. These same data were also listed under a study on T cells in Graves' hyperthyroidism and ophthalmopathy. That publication notes: The HTBI primer set was used in a first-round RT-PCR of the TCR CDR3.

The TCR comes from a woman aged 50 to 60 with Graves disease. The V gene is TRBV28, the J gene TRBJ2-3; 11 bases map to TRBD2. Sequenced here: peripheral blood mononuclear cells (PBMCs), sampled at new diagnosis, from a patient treated with antithyroid drugs. CDR3 residues: CASSSLLAGGTGDTQYF. The CDR3, as DNA: TGTGCCAGCAGCTCCCTCTTAGCGGGAGGGACCGGAGATACGCAGTATTTT.